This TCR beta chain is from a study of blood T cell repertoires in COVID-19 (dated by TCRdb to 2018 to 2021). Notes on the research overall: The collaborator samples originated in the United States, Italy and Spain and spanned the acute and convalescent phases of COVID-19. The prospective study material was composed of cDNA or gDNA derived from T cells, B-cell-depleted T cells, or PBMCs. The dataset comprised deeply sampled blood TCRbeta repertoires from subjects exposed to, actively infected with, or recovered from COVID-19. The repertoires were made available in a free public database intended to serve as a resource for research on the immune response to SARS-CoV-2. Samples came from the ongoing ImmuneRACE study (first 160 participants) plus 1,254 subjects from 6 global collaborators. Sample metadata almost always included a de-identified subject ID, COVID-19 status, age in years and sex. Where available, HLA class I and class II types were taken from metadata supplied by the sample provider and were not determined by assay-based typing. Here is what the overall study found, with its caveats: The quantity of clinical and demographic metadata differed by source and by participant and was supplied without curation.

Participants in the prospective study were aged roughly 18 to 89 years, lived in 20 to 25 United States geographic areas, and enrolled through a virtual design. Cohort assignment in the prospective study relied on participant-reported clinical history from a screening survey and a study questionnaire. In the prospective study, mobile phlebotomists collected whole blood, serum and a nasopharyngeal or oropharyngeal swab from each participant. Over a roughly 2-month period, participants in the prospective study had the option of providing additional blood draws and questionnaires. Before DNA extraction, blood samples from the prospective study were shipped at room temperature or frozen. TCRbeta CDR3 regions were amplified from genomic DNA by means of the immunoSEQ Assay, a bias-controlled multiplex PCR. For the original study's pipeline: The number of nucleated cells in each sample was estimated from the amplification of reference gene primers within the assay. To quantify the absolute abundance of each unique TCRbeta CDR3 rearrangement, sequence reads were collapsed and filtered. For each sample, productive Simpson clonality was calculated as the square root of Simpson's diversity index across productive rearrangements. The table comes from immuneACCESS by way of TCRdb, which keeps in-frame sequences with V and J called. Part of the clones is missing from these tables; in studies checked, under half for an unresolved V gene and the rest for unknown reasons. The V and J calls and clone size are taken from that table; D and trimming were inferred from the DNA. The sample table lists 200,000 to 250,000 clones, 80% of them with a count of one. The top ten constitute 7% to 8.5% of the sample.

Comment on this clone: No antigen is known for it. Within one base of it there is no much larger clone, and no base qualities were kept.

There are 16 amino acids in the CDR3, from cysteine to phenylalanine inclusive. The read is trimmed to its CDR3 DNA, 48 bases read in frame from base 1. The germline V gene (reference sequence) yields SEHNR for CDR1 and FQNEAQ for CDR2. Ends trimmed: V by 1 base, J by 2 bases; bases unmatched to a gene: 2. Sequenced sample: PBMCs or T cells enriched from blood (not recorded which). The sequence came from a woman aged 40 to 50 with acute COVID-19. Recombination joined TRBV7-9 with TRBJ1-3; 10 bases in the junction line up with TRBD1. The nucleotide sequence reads TGTGCCAGCAGCTTAGGGACAGGGGGACCTGGAAACACCATATATTTT. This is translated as CASSLGTGGPGNTIYF.